A selection of T cell receptor beta chains follows, all from one sample in a study of T cells in Graves' hyperthyroidism and ophthalmopathy. One entry per CDR3 protein, called by TCRdb with MiXCR from the multiplex PCR reads. This table has hundreds of thousands of distinct CDR3 sequences, approximately 14% appearing once. Sequenced: blood. These receptors all stem from a man between 18 and 35 years old with Graves' ophthalmopathy. CDR3s include the opening cysteine and the closing phenylalanine or tryptophan. D genes are given only for firm matches. Size is stated for part of the rows, as once, few or many counts, or as a class when the clone is expanded.

j_call clone_size cdr3_length v_call d_call cdr3_nt cdr3_aa
TRBJ2-7 many 14 TRBV12-3/TRBV12-4 TRBD2 TGTGCCAGCAGTTTGGGAATCAGCGGGGGAGAGCAGTACTTC CASSLGISGGEQYF
TRBJ2-1 NA 13 TRBV18 NA TGTGCCAGCTCACCAGGAGACCAGCTGGAGCAGTTCTTC CASSPGDQLEQFF
TRBJ2-1 many 14 TRBV11-2 TRBD2 TGTGCCAGCAGCCCGACTAGCGCGTACAATGAGCAGTTCTTC CASSPTSAYNEQFF
TRBJ2-7 NA 15 TRBV6-5 TRBD1 TGTGCCAGCAGTTCCCCTCGGCAGGGGGTCTACGAGCAGTACTTC CASSSPRQGVYEQYF
TRBJ2-2 NA 16 TRBV7-9 NA TGTGCCAGCAGCAAAAGGGGATGGGAGAACACCGGGGAGCTGTTTTTT CASSKRGWENTGELFF
TRBJ1-2 many 11 TRBV27 NA TGTGCCACCCTCTCATACTATGGCTACACCTTC CATLSYYGYTF
TRBJ2-3 many 13 TRBV10-1 NA TGCGCCAGCAGCCGACATACTTGGGATACGCAGTATTTT CASSRHTWDTQYF
TRBJ2-7 many 15 TRBV20-1 NA TGCAGTGCTAGAGATTCGGGGATAACCATCTACGAGCAGTACTTC CSARDSGITIYEQYF
TRBJ1-5 many 14 TRBV13 NA TGTGCCAGCAGCTTCGGGATTTCCAATCAGCCCCAGCATTTT CASSFGISNQPQHF
TRBJ1-5 many 13 TRBV10-2 NA TGCGCCAGCAGTGAGTCGAGGCAGTTTGCCCAGCATTTT CASSESRQFAQHF
TRBJ1-5 NA 14 TRBV19 NA TGTGCCAGTAGTATTTTCAGGGACGGCGGGCCCCAGCATTTT CASSIFRDGGPQHF
TRBJ1-6 NA 16 TRBV5-1 NA TGCGCCAGCAGCTTGTCGGACCGTACCAGTAATTCACCCCTCCACTTT CASSLSDRTSNSPLHF
TRBJ2-3 many 14 TRBV20-1 TRBD2 TGCAGTGCTAGGATCGGGGGGTTCACAGATACGCAGTATTTT CSARIGGFTDTQYF
TRBJ1-6 NA 16 TRBV4-1 NA TGCGCCAGCAGCCAGAAGGGGGGCTCCTATAATTCACCCCTCCACTTT CASSQKGGSYNSPLHF
TRBJ1-5 many 13 TRBV5-6 TRBD1 TGTGCCAGCAGTAGACAGGGGTTCCAGCCCCAGCATTTT CASSRQGFQPQHF
TRBJ1-1 many 11 TRBV29-1 NA TGCAGCGTTGGGGTGGGAAGAGGAGCTTTCTTT CSVGVGRGAFF
TRBJ2-3 few 11 TRBV6-1 NA TGTGCCACCCTAACGGGAGATACGCAGTATTTT CATLTGDTQYF